The 15 T cell receptor beta chains below all came from one sample that was sequenced in a study of shared clonotypes between healthy human individuals. CD45RO-negative, CCR7-selected cells formed the naive CD8 fraction, which excluded terminally differentiated effector memory CD45RA+ cells. This table comes from immunoSEQ multiplex PCR, and its TCRdb copy is limited to in-frame clones, with some not included. The profile covers around 550,000 clones, with roughly 95% appearing a single time and about 0.11% taken by the ten largest. Sequences were obtained from naive CD8+ T cells sorted from blood. Receptors were obtained from a woman aged 30 to 39 in good health.

The chain links TRBV9 to TRBJ1-4; no clear D gene. The CDR3 totals 14 residues. The germline V and J ends were trimmed by 0 bases and 5 bases, with 8 bases remaining between them. Germline V lookup: CDR1 SGDLS, CDR2 YYNGEE. The CDR3 DNA follows: TGTGCCAGCAGCGTAGAGGACGGGAATGAAAAACTGTTTTTT. This translates into CASSVEDGNEKLFF.

This clone showed up just once. The rearrangement links TRBV27 to TRBJ2-2, with D tentatively TRBD1 or TRBD2 (5 bases each). The germline V and J ends were trimmed by 4 bases and 1 base, with 13 bases remaining between them. The CDR3 length is 16 residues. Germline CDR1 and CDR2: MNHEY and SMNVEV (reference sequence). CDR3: CASSWVGTGNTGELFF. The CDR3 bases are TGTGCCAGCAGTTGGGTTGGGACGGGGAACACCGGGGAGCTGTTTTTT.

The chain couples TRBV6-5 to TRBJ2-1; weak D call: TRBD1 (5 bases). CDR1 and CDR2 (germline): MNHEY, SVGAGI. Trimming took 0 bases from V and 12 from J, leaving 9 bases between them. This CDR3 contains 12 residues. DNA for the CDR3: TGTGCCAGCAGTTACTCACCAGGGCTGCAGTTCTTC. It yields the protein CASSYSPGLQFF.

This chain uses TRBV7-6 with TRBJ2-7; D call uncertain. The germline V gene encodes CDR1 SGHVS and CDR2 FNYEAQ. Trimming left V 1 base short and J 2 bases short, with 15 bases between. The CDR3 loop spans 16 amino acids. The CDR3 nucleotides are TGTGCCAGCAGCTTAGAGGACCGATTAAGCCCCTACGAGCAGTACTTC. It yields the protein CASSLEDRLSPYEQYF.

A word on this clone: Other DNA sequences within the sample encode an identical CDR3. The J gene is TRBJ2-7, the V gene TRBV28; 11 bases line up with TRBD2. Germline values: CDR1 MDHEN, CDR2 SYDVKM. The J segment lost 3 bases and the V segment lost 7 bases, leaving 2 bases of the junction unmatched. CDR3 length: 13 residues. CDR3 sequence reads: CASTLAGGYEQYF. The CDR3 DNA follows: TGTGCCAGCACCCTAGCGGGGGGCTACGAGCAGTACTTC.

The rearrangement links TRBV11-2 to TRBJ2-7, with TRBD2 matching 15 bases. V shed 8 bases and J 5 bases; nucleotides not matched to a gene: 13. Germline CDR1 is SGHAT and CDR2 is FQNNGV. The CDR3 has 17 residues. For the CDR3, the DNA is TGTGCCAGCCGGGTCGGACTAGCGGGAGGGAGGCTGCACGAGCAGTACTTC. It specifies CASRVGLAGGRLHEQYF.

The gene calls are TRBV11-2 and TRBJ2-1, with TRBD2 matching over 8 bases. The CDR3 extends over 15 amino acids. Germline CDR1 is SGHAT and CDR2 is FQNNGV. The V segment lost 1 base and the J segment 9 bases; nucleotides outside the gene matches: 8. CDR3 in amino acids: CASSLGAGGGIEQFF. In DNA, the CDR3 is TGTGCCAGCAGCTTAGGCGCGGGAGGCGGTATTGAGCAGTTCTTC. Full variable domain (rest looked up from reference TRBV11-2 and TRBJ2-1): EAGVAQSPRYKIIEKRQSVAFWCNPISGHATLYWYQQILGQGPKLLIQFQNNGVVDDSQLPKDRFSAERLKGVDSTLKIQPAKLEDSAVYLCASSLGAGGGIEQFFGPGTRLTVL.

The chain couples TRBV27 to TRBJ2-7, with D perhaps matching TRBD2 (6 bases). The CDR3 has 14 residues. The V gene's germline CDR1 is MNHEY and CDR2 SMNVEV (reference sequence). The germline V and J ends were trimmed by 3 bases and 0 bases, with 9 bases remaining between them. The CDR3: CASSFRGISYEQYF. In DNA, the CDR3 is TGTGCCAGCAGTTTCCGGGGGATCTCCTACGAGCAGTACTTC.

This clone has only one observation. The chain recombines TRBV7-9 with TRBJ1-1; no reliable D call. Germline V gene data show CDR1 as SEHNR and CDR2 as FQNEAQ (reference sequence). The CDR3 runs to 13 residues. Trimming took 5 bases from V and 6 from J, leaving 13 bases between them. The CDR3 DNA reads TGTGCCAGCAGCCCCTCTAGGGCCCCTGAAGCTTTCTTT. Its translation is CASSPSRAPEAFF.

The genes are TRBV2 and TRBJ2-1, with TRBD2 identical over 9 bases. Germline CDR1 SNHLY, CDR2 FYNNEI. The CDR3 totals 13 residues. With 6 bases clipped from V and 9 bases from J, the junction kept 6 bases outside the gene matches. CDR3 sequence: CASRASGMGEQFF. The CDR3 DNA reads TGTGCCAGCAGGGCTAGCGGGATGGGTGAGCAGTTCTTC. Full variable domain (remainder filled in from reference TRBV2 and TRBJ2-1): EPEVTQTPSHQVTQMGQEVILRCVPISNHLYFYWYRQILGQKVEFLVSFYNNEISEKSEIFDDQFSVERPDGSNFTLKIRSTKLEDSAMYFCASRASGMGEQFFGPGTRLTVL.

CDR3 loop: CASSLEPPGAGELFF. The CDR3, as DNA: TGTGCCAGCAGCTTGGAGCCCCCCGGGGCCGGGGAGCTGTTTTTT. This chain joins TRBV5-6 and TRBJ2-2, with TRBD2 as a possible D gene (5 bases). V was trimmed by 0 bases and J by 6 bases, leaving 12 bases between them. This CDR3 has 15 residues. Germline V CDR1 and CDR2: SGHDT, YYEEEE.

V gene TRBV25-1 combines with J gene TRBJ1-1, with TRBD1 matching 11 bases. Germline CDR1 and CDR2: MGHDK and SYGVNS. The length of the CDR3 is 14 residues. V shed 0 bases, J shed 12 bases, and the junction held 6 bases outside the gene matches. The CDR3 loop is CASSEYRTGGLSFF. The CDR3 nucleotides read TGTGCCAGCAGTGAATACAGGACAGGGGGCTTGTCTTTCTTT.

This clone was observed a single time. The chain carries TRBV4-1 and TRBJ2-2; D is perhaps TRBD1 or TRBD2 (6 bases each). This CDR3 contains 16 residues. CDR1 is MGHRA and CDR2 is YSYEKL in the germline V gene. Trimming took 6 bases from V and 2 from J, leaving 16 bases between them. DNA for the CDR3: TGCGCCAGCAGACCCTTCGGGGGCGCAAACACCGGGGAGCTGTTTTTT. It translates to CASRPFGGANTGELFF.

J is TRBJ2-4 and V is TRBV5-8; the D gene is possibly TRBD1 (6 bases). Deletions cut 10 bases from V and 7 bases from J, with 21 bases between. CDR3 length equals 14 residues. Germline CDR1 is SGHTS and CDR2 is YDEGEE. The CDR3 sequence is CACSPRTAYNIQYF. CDR3 in DNA: TGTGCCTGCTCCCCCCGGACAGCCTATAACATTCAGTACTTC.

On this clone: Other nucleotide sequences from this sample produce the same CDR3. V and J are TRBV28 and TRBJ2-7, with D unclear. The CDR3 covers 11 residues. Trimming removed 3 bases from V and 4 bases from J, with 4 bases in between. Germline CDR1 is MDHEN and CDR2 is SYDVKM. CDR3 region: CASSLHYEQYF. In DNA, the CDR3 is TGTGCCAGCAGTTTGCATTACGAGCAGTACTTC.